This paragraph covers one T cell receptor (beta chain) sequence. Germline V lookup: CDR1 LGHDT, CDR2 YNNKEL (reference sequence). The V and J ends lost 0 bases and 5 bases, in that order; junction bases with no gene match: 6. The CDR3 extends over 15 amino acids. Under the authors' procedure: Estimated nucleated cell counts came from reference gene primer amplification. Assay: immunoSEQ multiplex PCR; the TCRdb copy retains only in-frame clones and omits some. D and trimming come from the DNA, and the V and J calls and clone size come from that table. The table lists fewer than 75,000 clones, about 90% of them singletons. The data were obtained in a study of blood T cell repertoires in COVID-19. Study context: Specimens from acute and convalescent COVID-19 originated in the United States, Italy and Spain. PBMCs, B-cell-depleted T cells, or T cells provided the cDNA or gDNA that made up the material.

Sequencing was carried out using peripheral blood. The chain has TRBV3-1 (or the pseudogene TRBV3-2) and TRBJ2-7, with TRBD2 identical over 8 bases. The receptor's source is a man in his fifties or sixties with active COVID-19. The CDR3 loop reads CASSQEGGLGDEQYF. The CDR3 DNA reads TGTGCCAGCAGCCAAGAAGGGGGACTAGGGGACGAGCAGTACTTC.